Sequencing of this T cell receptor beta chain was carried out in a study of blood T cell repertoires in COVID-19 (dated by TCRdb to 2018 to 2021). Study-wide context: Collaborator samples came from the United States, Italy and Spain and covered acute and convalescent phases of COVID-19. Sample metadata almost always included a de-identified subject ID, COVID-19 status, age in years and sex. The material from the prospective study consisted of cDNA or gDNA derived from T cells, B-cell-depleted T cells, or PBMCs. Samples came from the ongoing ImmuneRACE study (first 160 participants) plus 1,254 subjects from 6 global collaborators. The dataset comprised deeply sampled blood TCRbeta repertoires from subjects exposed to, actively infected with, or recovered from COVID-19. The repertoires were released in a freely available public database meant as a resource for research on the immune response to SARS-CoV-2. Where available, HLA class I and class II types were taken from metadata supplied by the sample provider and were not determined by assay-based typing.

Each collaborating institution followed its own protocols to collect whole blood in K2EDTA tubes. For TCRbeta analysis, collaborators shipped samples as frozen whole blood, isolated PBMCs, or DNA extracted from either of those sample types. The study at large found these results: How much clinical and demographic metadata was included differed by source and by participant, and the metadata was provided uncurated.

TCRbeta CDR3 regions were amplified from genomic DNA by means of the immunoSEQ Assay, a bias-controlled multiplex PCR. Concerning the study's data processing: The number of nucleated cells in each sample was estimated from the amplification of reference gene primers within the assay. To quantify the absolute abundance of each unique TCRbeta CDR3 rearrangement, sequence reads were collapsed and filtered. For each sample, productive Simpson clonality was calculated as the square root of Simpson's diversity index over productive rearrangements. This is the immuneACCESS table as TCRdb keeps it, with only in-frame sequences that have V and J called. A part of the clones is gone; compared with another copy, unresolved V genes explain less than half, and the rest is unexplained. V and J calls and clone size come straight from that table; D and trimming were deduced from the DNA. The sample records over 150,000 clones, about 86% of which are singletons. In total, the top ten clones hold 20% of the sample.

Comments on this clone: What this receptor recognizes is not known. Base qualities are not provided; no much larger clone lies one nucleotide away.

Cut back by 3 bases and 4 bases, the V and J ends lie 12 bases apart. From the cysteine up to the phenylalanine, the CDR3 has a length of 14 residues. Here the CDR3 DNA is all that survives: 42 bases in frame from base 1. Taken from the germline V gene, the CDR1 and CDR2 loops are SNHLY and FYNNEI. The origin of this receptor is a man between 65 and 85 years old with active or convalescent COVID-19. This sequence uses TRBV2 and TRBJ1-1; possibly the D gene is TRBD1, per 5 matching bases. The material sequenced was peripheral blood. DNA sequence: TGTGCCAGCAGTGATAAGGGGAGGCCCACTGAAGCTTTCTTT. This yields the protein CASSDKGRPTEAFF.